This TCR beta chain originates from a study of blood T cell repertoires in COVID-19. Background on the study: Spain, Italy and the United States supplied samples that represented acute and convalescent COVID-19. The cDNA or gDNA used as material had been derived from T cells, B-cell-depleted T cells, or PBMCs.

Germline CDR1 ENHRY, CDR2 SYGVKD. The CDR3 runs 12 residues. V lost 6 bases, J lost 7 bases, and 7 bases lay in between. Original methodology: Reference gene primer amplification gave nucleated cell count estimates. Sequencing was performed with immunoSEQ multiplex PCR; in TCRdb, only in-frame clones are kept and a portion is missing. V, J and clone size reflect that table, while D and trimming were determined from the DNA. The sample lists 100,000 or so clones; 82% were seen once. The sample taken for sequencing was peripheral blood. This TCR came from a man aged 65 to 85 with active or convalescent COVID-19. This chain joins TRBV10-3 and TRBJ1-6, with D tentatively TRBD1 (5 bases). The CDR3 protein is CAIRTENSPLHF. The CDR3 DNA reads TGTGCCATCAGGACAGAAAATTCACCCCTCCACTTT.